This TCR beta chain stems from a study of CD8 T cells in ankylosing spondylitis. A few counts support this clonotype. One entry per CDR3 protein results from TCRdb running MiXCR on the 5' RACE reads. The table shows about 44,000 distinct CDR3 sequences, with roughly 9.6% occurring only once. Looked up from germline, CDR1 is SEHNR and CDR2 is FQNEAQ (reference sequence). There are 15 residues in the CDR3. Trimming pared 0 bases from V and 10 bases from J, leaving 13 bases between. Material: blood, either unsorted or a sorted T cell fraction (not recorded which). This TCR derives from a male donor with ankylosing spondylitis or in good health (not recorded which). The V and J genes are TRBV7-9 and TRBJ1-6, with a tentative D call TRBD1 (6 bases). The chain's CDR3 is CASSLAPGDNSPLHF. As DNA, the CDR3 is TGTGCCAGCAGCTTAGCGCCGGGGGACAACTCACCCCTCCACTTT. The whole variable domain, remainder taken from reference TRBV7-9 and TRBJ1-6, is DTGVSQNPRHKITKRGQNVTFRCDPISEHNRLYWYRQTLGQGPEFLTYFQNEAQLEKSRLLSDRFSAERPKGSFSTLEIQRTEQGDSAMYLCASSLAPGDNSPLHFGNGTRLTVT.